A selection of T cell receptor beta chains follows, all from one sample in a study of T cell responses to AZD1222 COVID-19 vaccine. The method was immunoSEQ multiplex PCR; TCRdb's version includes in-frame clones alone and lacks a portion of them. The sample gives 100,000 or so clones, roughly 87% of which show up once; less than 3% is in the top ten. Sample: peripheral blood, taken on day 0 of AZD1222 vaccination. The receptors here all came from an adult in good health. Both conserved end residues are trimmed from each CDR3. Each record gives: V gene, J gene, CDR3 protein.

v_call: TRBV4-2
j_call: TRBJ1-1
cdr3_aa: ASSQGLGGVFRNEAF

v_call: TRBV7-3
j_call: TRBJ2-1
cdr3_aa: ASSPGQGLEQF

v_call: TRBV7-2
j_call: TRBJ2-7
cdr3_aa: ASSLNLGSSYEQY

v_call: TRBV6-5
j_call: TRBJ1-4
cdr3_aa: ASSPPGWELF

v_call: TRBV19
j_call: TRBJ1-5
cdr3_aa: ASSSPTGTNQPQH

v_call: TRBV11-2
j_call: TRBJ2-7
cdr3_aa: ASSLEGQGILRVQY

v_call: TRBV6-1
j_call: TRBJ1-6
cdr3_aa: ASSGPGLYFDSPLH

v_call: TRBV12-3/TRBV12-4
j_call: TRBJ1-1
cdr3_aa: ASSLTAGLEAF

v_call: TRBV18
j_call: TRBJ2-3
cdr3_aa: ASSTLQDTQY

v_call: TRBV30
j_call: TRBJ2-5
cdr3_aa: AWVPGGGLPQETQY

v_call: TRBV10-3
j_call: TRBJ2-5
cdr3_aa: AISEPGLPGGETQY

v_call: TRBV7-8
j_call: TRBJ1-6
cdr3_aa: ASSKGLGSPLH

v_call: TRBV7-9
j_call: TRBJ1-1
cdr3_aa: ASSALPRQGWEEAF

v_call: TRBV2
j_call: TRBJ1-2
cdr3_aa: ASSPIESGSLYT

v_call: TRBV21-1
j_call: TRBJ1-5
cdr3_aa: ASSKRSRSVLCGYTPRHRQPQH

v_call: TRBV5-1
j_call: TRBJ2-3
cdr3_aa: ASSPGLAGGTDTQY

v_call: TRBV6-1
j_call: TRBJ2-5
cdr3_aa: ASSEASRGGQETQY

v_call: TRBV24-1
j_call: TRBJ2-1
cdr3_aa: ATSAGLAEQF

v_call: TRBV6-2/TRBV6-3
j_call: TRBJ1-4
cdr3_aa: ASSSGRGEKLF

v_call: TRBV6-5
j_call: TRBJ2-3
cdr3_aa: ASSPDRGYTDTQY

v_call: TRBV5-5
j_call: TRBJ1-2
cdr3_aa: ASSRDSHYGYT

v_call: TRBV20-1
j_call: TRBJ1-1
cdr3_aa: SARPREAF

v_call: TRBV5-1
j_call: TRBJ1-1
cdr3_aa: ASSLGDRDRDRTEAF

v_call: TRBV19
j_call: TRBJ2-3
cdr3_aa: ASSPTGLAETDTQY

v_call: TRBV15
j_call: TRBJ2-7
cdr3_aa: ASGMGQIYEQY

v_call: TRBV7-2
j_call: TRBJ1-5
cdr3_aa: ASSTRTGDRQPQH

v_call: TRBV24-1
j_call: TRBJ1-5
cdr3_aa: ATSDQDQPQH

v_call: TRBV6-5
j_call: TRBJ1-2
cdr3_aa: ASSPGTGEYGYT

v_call: TRBV7-7
j_call: TRBJ2-1
cdr3_aa: ASSADGTVLF

v_call: TRBV6-6
j_call: TRBJ1-1
cdr3_aa: ASRDGARVDTEAF

v_call: TRBV7-3
j_call: TRBJ2-1
cdr3_aa: ASSKQGASYNEQF

v_call: TRBV29-1
j_call: TRBJ1-2
cdr3_aa: SVEGTGAPVGYGYT

v_call: TRBV29-1
j_call: TRBJ1-2
cdr3_aa: SVEFARGDYGYT

v_call: TRBV30
j_call: TRBJ1-4
cdr3_aa: AWFLGEKLF

v_call: TRBV2
j_call: TRBJ1-2
cdr3_aa: ASSEMGQGVRGYT

v_call: TRBV19
j_call: TRBJ2-1
cdr3_aa: ASSFRDRDEQF

v_call: TRBV9
j_call: TRBJ1-6
cdr3_aa: ASGGRFYNSPLH

v_call: TRBV7-2
j_call: TRBJ2-1
cdr3_aa: ASSLTGTSGGTNEQF

v_call: TRBV3-1/TRBV3-2
j_call: TRBJ1-2
cdr3_aa: ASSPSGQGSNVGYT

v_call: TRBV10-3
j_call: TRBJ1-5
cdr3_aa: AISESKGGNQPQH

v_call: TRBV7-8
j_call: TRBJ1-1
cdr3_aa: ASSLTQEAF

v_call: TRBV4-3
j_call: TRBJ1-6
cdr3_aa: ASSQRWGQHNSPLH

v_call: TRBV7-3
j_call: TRBJ1-5
cdr3_aa: ASSLGPNQPQH

v_call: TRBV20-1
j_call: TRBJ1-2
cdr3_aa: SVWYLYGYT

v_call: TRBV27
j_call: TRBJ1-2
cdr3_aa: ASSFGTGLNYGYT

v_call: TRBV7-8
j_call: TRBJ1-1
cdr3_aa: ASSLGGVDTEAF

v_call: TRBV7-8
j_call: TRBJ2-5
cdr3_aa: ASSLSQPQETQY

v_call: TRBV4-1
j_call: TRBJ1-3
cdr3_aa: ASSHTPGNSGNTIY

v_call: TRBV3-1/TRBV3-2
j_call: TRBJ1-6
cdr3_aa: ASSPTGRVSSYNSPLH

v_call: TRBV2
j_call: TRBJ2-5
cdr3_aa: ASSGGTQY

v_call: TRBV2
j_call: TRBJ2-1
cdr3_aa: ASSEMGLTYNEQF

v_call: TRBV7-8
j_call: TRBJ1-4
cdr3_aa: ASSAQTALRNEKLF

v_call: TRBV14
j_call: TRBJ2-5
cdr3_aa: ASSQVQGAETQY

v_call: TRBV29-1
j_call: TRBJ1-1
cdr3_aa: SARPDLNTEAF

v_call: TRBV19
j_call: TRBJ1-1
cdr3_aa: ASMEWVGKISEAF

v_call: TRBV29-1
j_call: TRBJ1-1
cdr3_aa: SVEVQGITEAF

v_call: TRBV2
j_call: TRBJ1-5
cdr3_aa: ASSDESGFGLLIQPQH